Following are 26 T cell receptor beta chains from one sample sequenced in a study of blood T cell repertoires in COVID-19. Profiled with immunoSEQ multiplex PCR; TCRdb holds only in-frame clones, not every one. The profile shows 25,000 to 35,000 clones, around 83% of them singletons. The specimen sequenced was peripheral blood. The receptors stem from a man between 65 and 85 years old with active COVID-19.

This clone appeared a single time. The rearrangement uses TRBV6-6 and TRBJ2-4, with D possibly being TRBD2 (5 bases). There are 10 residues in the CDR3. The germline V and J ends were trimmed by 8 bases and 7 bases, with 6 bases remaining between them. Germline lookup yields CDR1 MNHNY and CDR2 SVGAGI (reference sequence). The chain's CDR3 is CASGSNIQYF. The CDR3 bases are TGTGCCAGCGGGAGTAACATTCAGTACTTC.

V and J are TRBV5-4 and TRBJ2-7; 13 bases line up with TRBD2. V trimming: 4 bases; J trimming: 2 bases; junction bases outside the gene matches: 3. In germline, CDR1 is SGHNT, CDR2 YYREEE (reference sequence). The CDR3 contains 15 residues. This CDR3 is CASSAGLAGPYEQYF. The CDR3 DNA is TGTGCCAGCAGCGCGGGACTAGCGGGACCCTACGAGCAGTACTTC.

This sequence joins TRBV25-1 and TRBJ2-7; D not resolved. The CDR3 covers 14 residues. V shed 1 base and J shed 3 bases, with 10 bases lying between them. CDR1 and CDR2 from the germline V gene are MGHDK and SYGVNS. CDR3 protein: CASSESAQFYEQYF. In DNA form, the CDR3 reads TGTGCCAGCAGTGAATCAGCACAGTTCTACGAGCAGTACTTC.

The rearrangement links TRBV9 to TRBJ2-2, with D possibly matching TRBD2 (5 bases). V was clipped by 0 bases and J by 3 bases, with 6 bases between them. Germline assignment: CDR1 SGDLS and CDR2 YYNGEE. The CDR3 consists of 14 residues. The CDR3 DNA is TGTGCCAGCAGCGTAGAAGCGGACACCGGGGAGCTGTTTTTT. Protein: CASSVEADTGELFF.

This clone was found once. The V gene is TRBV5-1, the J gene TRBJ2-1; the match to TRBD2 covers 11 bases. Germline lookup yields CDR1 SGHRS and CDR2 YFSETQ. V was pared by 0 bases and J by 7 bases, with 3 bases of the junction left unmatched. This CDR3 comprises 15 residues. In DNA form, the CDR3 reads TGCGCCAGCAGCTTGGGGCCTAGCGGGAGGAATGAGCAGTTCTTC. As protein: CASSLGPSGRNEQFF.

This clone was detected only a few times. Other nucleotide sequences in the sample specify the same CDR3. The gene calls are TRBV6-5 and TRBJ2-7; the match to TRBD1 covers 8 bases. V dropped 5 bases and J dropped 1; count of bases not matched to a gene: 7. This CDR3 has 15 residues. Germline assignment: CDR1 MNHEY and CDR2 SVGAGI. CDR3 residues: CASSPGTGWSYEQYF. CDR3 nucleotides: TGTGCCAGCAGTCCAGGGACAGGATGGTCCTACGAGCAGTACTTC.

A single count supports this clone. The V and J genes are TRBV11-2 and TRBJ1-2; a weak D match, TRBD1 (5 bases). The CDR3 has 18 residues. Trimming removed 4 bases from V and 7 bases from J, with 28 bases in between. Germline CDR1 SGHAT, CDR2 FQNNGV. CDR3 sequence (DNA): TGTGCCAGCAGCTCCGGGACTGATAGTTCCAGGTTCCAGGGTGGCTACACCTTC. Translated: CASSSGTDSSRFQGGYTF. Drawing the rest from reference TRBV11-2 and TRBJ1-2, the complete variable domain is EAGVAQSPRYKIIEKRQSVAFWCNPISGHATLYWYQQILGQGPKLLIQFQNNGVVDDSQLPKDRFSAERLKGVDSTLKIQPAKLEDSAVYLCASSSGTDSSRFQGGYTFGSGTRLTVV.

The gene calls are TRBV28 and TRBJ2-1; TRBD2 aligns across 7 bases. The CDR3 contains 15 residues. After removal of 4 bases from V and 3 bases from J, the junction contained 6 bases not matched to a gene. CDR1 and CDR2 (germline): MDHEN, SYDVKM. The CDR3 DNA is TGTGCCAGCAGTTCTCCTAGCGGCAGCTACAATGAGCAGTTCTTC. It encodes CASSSPSGSYNEQFF.

The chain carries TRBV6-5 and TRBJ2-7; 9 bases agree with TRBD1. The CDR3 runs to 15 residues. The germline V gene encodes CDR1 MNHEY and CDR2 SVGAGI. J gave up 7 bases and V 7 bases, and 14 bases lay outside the gene matches. The CDR3 sequence: CASIRTGGVSGEQYF. DNA of the CDR3: TGTGCCAGCATCCGAACAGGGGGCGTATCGGGGGAGCAGTACTTC.

By proportion, this clone is large. The chain has TRBV6-1 and TRBJ1-5; no reliable D call. V was pared by 1 base and J by 0 bases, with 10 bases between. This CDR3 spans 16 amino acids. Germline V CDR1 and CDR2: MNHNS, SASEGT. This CDR3 reads CASSEEWQSSNQPQHF. The CDR3 DNA is TGTGCCAGCAGTGAAGAATGGCAGTCTAGCAATCAGCCCCAGCATTTT.

The DNA of the CDR3 is TGTGCCAGCAGCCACAGGGTCGTGAATTCACCCCTCCACTTT. Protein: CASSHRVVNSPLHF. The chain is built from TRBV3-1 (or the pseudogene TRBV3-2) and TRBJ1-6, with D maybe TRBD1 (5 bases). This CDR3 has 14 amino acids. The ends were cut back, 3 bases at V and 7 bases at J, with 10 bases in the middle. CDR1 and CDR2 (germline): LGHDT, YNNKEL (reference sequence).

This clone was recorded only once. The CDR3 reads CASSPFQGRGNTEAFF. The CDR3 bases are TGTGCCAGCAGTCCCTTTCAGGGGAGGGGGAACACTGAAGCTTTCTTT. The rearrangement uses TRBV28 and TRBJ1-1; TRBD1 is a possible D gene (6 bases). There are 16 residues in the CDR3. Germline V lookup: CDR1 MDHEN, CDR2 SYDVKM. The V end lost 5 bases, the J end lost 1 base, and 17 bases lay between the germline ends.

This chain uses TRBV18 with TRBJ2-7; maybe TRBD1 (5 bases). V lost 3 bases to trimming and J lost 5 bases, with 20 bases between them. Germline loops: CDR1 KGHSH, CDR2 LQKENI. The CDR3 runs 16 residues. The CDR3 is CASSPELQVGNNEQYF. In DNA form, the CDR3 reads TGTGCCAGCTCACCTGAACTACAGGTGGGTAATAACGAGCAGTACTTC.

This clone was observed a few times. The J gene is TRBJ1-1, the V gene TRBV5-5; no definite D call. The CDR3 runs to 14 residues. Germline V gives CDR1 SGHKS, CDR2 YYEKEE (reference sequence). V lost 2 bases and J lost 7, with 15 bases in between. The CDR3 coding sequence is TGTGCCAGCAGCTTTCGTAGTGCGGCGGGTGAAGCTTTCTTT. Its protein product is CASSFRSAAGEAFF.

The chain joins TRBV19 to TRBJ1-3; the D is unclear. The V gene's germline CDR1 is LNHDA and CDR2 SQIVND (reference sequence). This CDR3 comprises 15 residues. The V end lost 3 bases, the J end lost 6 bases, and 15 bases lay between the germline ends. CDR3 bases: TGTGCCAGTAGTATCGCGGGTGCATCGAAAAACACCATATATTTT. Protein sequence: CASSIAGASKNTIYF.

As concerns this clone: At one end, the junction sequence differs from germline, possibly due to a read error. The chain uses TRBV3-1 (or the pseudogene TRBV3-2) and TRBJ2-1, with 8 nucleotides matching TRBD2. This CDR3 has 15 amino acids. CDR1 is LGHDT, CDR2 YNNKEL, per germline (reference sequence). The CDR3 nucleotides read TGTGCCAGCAGCCAAGATAGTTTGGGCAGCGGGAGCAATATCTTC. Translated, it gives CASSQDSLGSGSNIF.

The V and J genes are TRBV19 and TRBJ2-5; 10 nucleotides line up with TRBD1. V lost 6 bases and J lost 4; bases outside the gene matches: 2. CDR3 length: 13 residues. Germline CDR1 is LNHDA and CDR2 is SQIVND (reference sequence). CDR3 loop: CASRRDRGETQYF. The CDR3 DNA reads TGTGCCAGTAGGAGGGACAGGGGAGAGACCCAGTACTTC. Full variable domain (remainder filled in from reference TRBV19 and TRBJ2-5): DGGITQSPKYLFRKEGQNVTLSCEQNLNHDAMYWYRQDPGQGLRLIYYSQIVNDFQKGDIAEGYSVSREKKESFPLTVTSAQKNPTAFYLCASRRDRGETQYFGPGTRLLVL.

The V and J genes are TRBV7-9 and TRBJ2-2, with D possibly being TRBD1 (5 bases). Trimming stripped 5 bases from V and 6 bases from J, with 7 bases between. The germline CDR1 and CDR2 sequences are SEHNR and FQNEAQ (reference sequence). This CDR3 spans 12 amino acids. CDR3 sequence: CASSPGPGELFF. DNA for the CDR3: TGTGCCAGCAGCCCAGGGCCCGGGGAGCTGTTTTTT.

V usage is TRBV3-1 (or the pseudogene TRBV3-2) and J usage is TRBJ2-7; TRBD1 is a possible D gene (6 bases). CDR3 length equals 14 residues. The V and J ends lost 0 bases and 5 bases respectively, with 11 bases between them. Per germline, CDR1 LGHDT and CDR2 YNNKEL (reference sequence). Here the CDR3 DNA reads TGTGCCAGCAGCCAAGATCTGAGGGGGAACGAGCAGTACTTC. This gives the protein CASSQDLRGNEQYF.

There are a few counts of this clone. This chain links TRBV6-6 with TRBJ1-3, with D unresolved. V lost 5 bases to trimming and J lost 5 bases, with 7 bases between them. The CDR3 covers 12 residues. Germline V gene data show CDR1 as MNHNY and CDR2 as SVGAGI (reference sequence). As DNA, the CDR3 is TGTGCCAGCAGTCGACCCAGAAACACCATATATTTT. Translating it yields CASSRPRNTIYF.

The J gene is TRBJ2-7, the V gene TRBV5-1; D perhaps matches TRBD1 (5 bases). The CDR3 covers 15 residues. Between the trimmed V and J ends, which lost 2 bases and 0 bases, there was a span of 12 bases. Germline loops: CDR1 SGHRS, CDR2 YFSETQ. The CDR3 region has the DNA TGCGCCAGCAGCTTAAGGGGTCACCACTCCTACGAGCAGTACTTC. Amino acid sequence: CASSLRGHHSYEQYF.

The chain carries TRBV6-5 and TRBJ2-7; 7 bases fit TRBD1. The trim removed 6 bases at V and 0 bases at J, leaving 5 bases unmatched. Looked up from germline, CDR1 is MNHEY and CDR2 is SVGAGI. The CDR3 runs to 14 residues. The CDR3 DNA reads as TGTGCCAGCAGGGACAGGATAAGCTCCTACGAGCAGTACTTC. This gives the protein CASRDRISSYEQYF.

This chain uses TRBV2 with TRBJ2-2; TRBD2 matches 8 bases. Germline lookup yields CDR1 SNHLY and CDR2 FYNNEI. J was trimmed by 5 bases and V by 4 bases; bases with no gene match: 15. The CDR3 covers 18 residues. The CDR3 reads CASSASLAEPVETGELFF. In DNA form, the CDR3 reads TGTGCCAGCAGTGCGTCACTAGCGGAGCCGGTTGAAACCGGGGAGCTGTTTTTT.

The chain couples TRBV2 to TRBJ1-2; D call uncertain. The CDR3 totals 16 residues. With 2 bases removed from V and 6 bases from J, the gap between germline ends came to 19 bases. Germline V gene lookup returns CDR1 SNHLY and CDR2 FYNNEI. This CDR3 reads CASSEWVGVTADGYTF. Here the CDR3 DNA reads TGTGCCAGCAGTGAATGGGTCGGCGTAACGGCGGATGGCTACACCTTC.

The rearrangement links TRBV4-1 to TRBJ2-7, with TRBD2 identical over 15 bases. J was trimmed by 4 bases and V by 4 bases; bases with no gene match: 2. Germline CDR1 and CDR2: MGHRA and YSYEKL. The CDR3 has 15 residues. In DNA form, the CDR3 reads TGCGCCAGCAGCCGCGGACTAGCGGGGGGGTACGAGCAGTACTTC. Amino acids: CASSRGLAGGYEQYF.

This chain links TRBV9 with TRBJ2-3, with D possibly matching TRBD2 (6 bases). Looked up from germline, CDR1 is SGDLS and CDR2 is YYNGEE. CDR3 size: 15 residues. Trimming stripped 4 bases from V and 6 bases from J, with 18 bases between. This chain's CDR3 is CASSPGRGALDTQYF. CDR3 nucleotide sequence: TGTGCCAGCAGCCCCGGGCGGGGAGCTTTGGATACGCAGTATTTT.